This T cell receptor beta chain is from a study of T cell responses to AZD1222 COVID-19 vaccine. Study outcomes and limitations: In all cases, repertoires were sampled only after the peak T cell response. Donors in the cohort were predominantly white British and more often female, and clonal diversity was possibly underestimated. At study baseline, merely roughly 6 AZD1222 recipients were seropositive. Among spike-specific TCRs, nearly half reportedly target unmutated variant regions.

The CDR3 has 15 amino acids. J gave up 3 bases and V 2 bases, and 3 bases lay outside the gene matches. The germline V gene has CDR1 MGHRA and CDR2 YSYEKL. The table came from immunoSEQ multiplex PCR; TCRdb's copy has only in-frame clones and leaves some out. The data show under 150,000 clones, more than 90% seen once. Worth noting for this clone: Its antigen is still unknown.

The receptor's source is an adult who received the AZD1222 COVID-19 vaccine. This specimen was peripheral blood, taken 28 days after the second AZD1222 dose. This chain uses TRBV4-1 with TRBJ1-4, with 7 nucleotides matching TRBD1. CDR3 residues: CASSQTGAANEKLFF. The CDR3 DNA reads as TGCGCCAGCAGCCAAACAGGGGCGGCTAATGAAAAACTGTTTTTT.